Described below is a single T cell receptor beta chain sequence and its context. The antigen it binds to is not known. No qualities accompany the bases; no much larger clone lies one base away. Sorted unstimulated T cells and proliferating T cells recovered from mixed lymphocyte reactions were subjected to TCRbeta CDR3 sequencing. Fresh whole blood from approximately ten HLA-typed healthy donors was used to isolate PBMCs. Unstimulated CD4+ non-regulatory T cells were FACS-sorted to map the origin of alloreactive clones. The entry originates in a study of siplizumab effects on memory and regulatory T cells (dated by TCRdb to about 2019). A note on the overall study: The study looked at the effect of siplizumab, an anti-CD2 antibody, on alloreactive T-cell subsets in allogeneic mixed lymphocyte reactions made from human PBMCs. Paper-wide results and their limitations: The cumulative frequency of alloreactive sequences that could be traced back to unstimulated CD4+ memory T cells was significantly reduced by siplizumab. Roughly 75-95% of proliferating CD4+ or CD8+ clones could not be assigned a naive or memory phenotype. No functional confirmation was obtained for the suppressive function of proliferating Tregs from siplizumab cultures. Unstimulated naive T cells appeared to be more diverse than memory T cells, and naive cells seemed to make a substantial contribution to the alloresponse. Because sequences below about 10^-5 frequency were poorly captured, only a minor fraction of alloreactive clones could be mapped to unstimulated subsets. In reactions with siplizumab, an average of about 69% of mappable alloreactive CD4+ clones were Treg-derived, compared with approximately 29% in control reactions.

V sheds 0 bases and J sheds 7 bases, leaving 11 bases between their ends. From the germline V gene, CDR1 is SGDLS and CDR2 is YYNGEE. Spanning cysteine to phenylalanine, the CDR3 consists of 14 amino acids. Only CDR3 DNA remains: 42 bases, in frame from the first base. The method was the immunoSEQ multiplex PCR assay. Each sample had 9 x 10^4 or so TCR templates assayed by the deep sequencing platform. Genomic DNA extracted from sorted T cells was used for TCRbeta CDR3 sequencing. As for the authors' bioinformatics: The R programming language was used for clonal analysis of TCRbeta CDR3 data. Comparing unstimulated samples against CFSE-low samples taken after the reaction was how alloreactive CD4+ and CD8+ clones were defined. Regulatory or non-regulatory origin of alloreactive CD4+ clones was assigned by matching sequences to the sorted unstimulated Treg and non-Treg repertoires. The clones in this table, taken by TCRdb from immuneACCESS, are in-frame only. Not every clone is retained; where verified, under half of the shortfall comes from an unresolved V gene, and the cause of the rest is unknown. D and trimming were read from the DNA, whereas the V and J calls and clone size are those reported in that table. The sample has around 100,000 clones on record, approximately 94% of them singletons. The ten largest account for about 1.2% of the sample.

Here the chain combines TRBV9 and TRBJ2-1, and possibly TRBD1, on 7 matching bases. The sample comprised non-Treg CD4+ T cells sorted from blood. The cell subset or site label on this specimen signifies: FACS-sorted unstimulated CD4+ non-regulatory T cells. The TCR was taken from a human donor in good health. The CDR3 here reads CASSVVAGGNEQFF. The DNA reads as follows: TGTGCCAGCAGCGTAGTGGCAGGGGGGAATGAGCAGTTCTTC. The full variable domain, with segments outside the CDR3 supplied by the reference TRBV9 and TRBJ2-1 proteins, appears as DSGVTQTPKHLITATGQRVTLRCSPRSGDLSVYWYQQSLDQGLQFLIQYYNGEERAKGNILERFSAQQFPDLHSELNLSSLELGDSALYFCASSVVAGGNEQFFGPGTRLTVL.